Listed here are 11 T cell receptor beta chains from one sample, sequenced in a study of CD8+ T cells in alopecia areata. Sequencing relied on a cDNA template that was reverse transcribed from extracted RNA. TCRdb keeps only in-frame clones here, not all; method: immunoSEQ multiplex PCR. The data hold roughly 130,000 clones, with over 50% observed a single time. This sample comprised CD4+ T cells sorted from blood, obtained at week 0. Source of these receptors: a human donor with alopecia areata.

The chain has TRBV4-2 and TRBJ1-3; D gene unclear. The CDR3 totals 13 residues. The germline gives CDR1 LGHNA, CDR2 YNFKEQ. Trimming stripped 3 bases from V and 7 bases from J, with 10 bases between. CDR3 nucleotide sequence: TGTGCCAGCAGCCACGGTTCCGGGAACACCATATATTTT. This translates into CASSHGSGNTIYF.

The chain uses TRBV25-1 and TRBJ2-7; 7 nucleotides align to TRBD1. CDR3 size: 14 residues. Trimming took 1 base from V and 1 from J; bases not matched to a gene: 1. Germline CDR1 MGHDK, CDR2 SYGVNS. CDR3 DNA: TGTGCCAGCAGTGAATGGGGACAGTCCTACGAGCAGTACTTC. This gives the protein CASSEWGQSYEQYF.

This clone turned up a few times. The CDR3 loop reads CASSLTTITEAFF. The DNA for the CDR3 is TGTGCCAGCAGCCTGACGACTATCACTGAAGCTTTCTTT. The chain links TRBV7-2 to TRBJ1-1; D is undetermined. Trimming took off 5 bases at V and 4 bases at J, with 11 bases between the two ends. Looked up from germline, CDR1 is SGHTA and CDR2 is FQGNSA. CDR3 length: 13 amino acids.

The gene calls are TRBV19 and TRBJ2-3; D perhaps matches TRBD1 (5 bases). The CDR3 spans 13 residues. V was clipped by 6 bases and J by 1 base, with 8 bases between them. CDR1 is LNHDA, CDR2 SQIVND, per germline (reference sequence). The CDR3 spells CASRTQGTDTQYF. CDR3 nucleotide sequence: TGTGCCAGTAGAACACAGGGCACAGATACGCAGTATTTT.

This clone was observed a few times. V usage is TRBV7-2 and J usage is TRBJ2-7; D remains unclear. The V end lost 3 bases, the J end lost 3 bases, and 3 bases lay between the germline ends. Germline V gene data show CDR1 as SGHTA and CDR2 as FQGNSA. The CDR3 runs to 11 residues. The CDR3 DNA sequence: TGTGCCAGCAGCTTCCACTACGAGCAGTACTTC. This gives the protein CASSFHYEQYF. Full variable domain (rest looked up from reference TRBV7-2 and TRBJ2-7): GAGVSQSPSNKVTEKGKDVELRCDPISGHTALYWYRQSLGQGLEFLIYFQGNSAPDKSGLPSDRFSAERTGGSVSTLTIQRTQQEDSAVYLCASSFHYEQYFGPGTRLTVT.

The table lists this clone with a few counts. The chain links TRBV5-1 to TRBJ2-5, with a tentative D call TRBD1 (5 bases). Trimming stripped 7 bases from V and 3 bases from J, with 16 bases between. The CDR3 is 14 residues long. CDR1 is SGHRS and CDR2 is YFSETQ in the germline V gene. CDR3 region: CASQGAGKKETQYF. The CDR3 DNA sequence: TGCGCCAGCCAAGGGGCAGGGAAAAAAGAGACCCAGTACTTC.

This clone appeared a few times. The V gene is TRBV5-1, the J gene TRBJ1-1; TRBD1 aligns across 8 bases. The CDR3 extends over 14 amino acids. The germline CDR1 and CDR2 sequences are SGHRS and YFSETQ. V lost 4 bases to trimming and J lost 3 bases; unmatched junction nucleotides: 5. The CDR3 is CASSGQGVDTEAFF. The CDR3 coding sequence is TGCGCCAGCAGCGGACAGGGCGTAGACACTGAAGCTTTCTTT.

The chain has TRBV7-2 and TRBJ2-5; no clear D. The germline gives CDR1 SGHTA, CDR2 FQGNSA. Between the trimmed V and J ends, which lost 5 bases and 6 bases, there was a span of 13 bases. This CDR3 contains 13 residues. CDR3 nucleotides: TGTGCCAGCAGCCTGAGTCTGGGGAAGACCCAGTACTTC. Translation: CASSLSLGKTQYF.

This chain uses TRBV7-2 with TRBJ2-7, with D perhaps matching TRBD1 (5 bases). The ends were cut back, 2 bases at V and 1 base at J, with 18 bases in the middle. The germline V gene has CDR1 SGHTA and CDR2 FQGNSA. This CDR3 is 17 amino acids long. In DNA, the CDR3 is TGTGCCAGCAGCTTATTCGGTCGATCGGACACATCCTACGAGCAGTACTTC. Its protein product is CASSLFGRSDTSYEQYF.

Written as DNA, the CDR3 is TGTGCCAGCAGCAGCGGGACTAGCGGTTGGGCTACGCAGTATTTT. The encoded protein is CASSSGTSGWATQYF. This rearrangement joins TRBV9 to TRBJ2-3; 11 nucleotides match TRBD2. Losses at the gene ends were 4 bases for V and 8 bases for J; bases not matched to a gene: 9. Germline V CDR1 and CDR2: SGDLS, YYNGEE. There are 15 residues in the CDR3. Combining the CDR3 with reference TRBV9 and TRBJ2-3 gives the whole variable domain DSGVTQTPKHLITATGQRVTLRCSPRSGDLSVYWYQQSLDQGLQFLIQYYNGEERAKGNILERFSAQQFPDLHSELNLSSLELGDSALYFCASSSGTSGWATQYFGPGTRLTVL.

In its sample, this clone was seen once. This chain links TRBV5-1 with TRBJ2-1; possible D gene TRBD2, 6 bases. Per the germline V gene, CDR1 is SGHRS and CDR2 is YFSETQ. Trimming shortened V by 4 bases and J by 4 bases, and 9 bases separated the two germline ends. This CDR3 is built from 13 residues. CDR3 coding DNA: TGCGCCAGCAGCCCGGGACTTTACAATGAGCAGTTCTTC. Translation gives CASSPGLYNEQFF.